Each of the 32 T cell receptor beta chains below was sequenced from the same sample in a study of blood T cells in healthy people across ages. Primers used in a second PCR of roughly 7 to 12 cycles were a sample-barcoded 5' primer and a J-beta primer mix. TCRdb independently ran MiXCR on the 5' RACE reads; one entry per CDR3 protein. The sample includes some 700,000 distinct CDR3 sequences, 22% seen only once; the top ten take 22%. Source material: blood. These TCRs come from a man in his sixties or seventies in good health.

The rearrangement uses TRBV12-3 or TRBV12-4 and TRBJ2-7; 7 bases are a match to TRBD2. CDR3 length: 11 residues. V lost 6 bases to trimming and J lost 7 bases; unmatched junction nucleotides: 3. The CDR3 DNA is TGTGCCAGCAGACGGGACTATGAGCAGTACTTC. Its translation is CASRRDYEQYF.

In its sample, this clonotype was seen a few times. The gene calls are TRBV2 and TRBJ2-3; D may be TRBD2 (5 bases). Trimming removed 6 bases at V and 1 base at J, with 11 bases between. The CDR3 totals 14 residues. Per the germline V gene, CDR1 is SNHLY and CDR2 is FYNNEI. The CDR3 nucleotides read TGTGCCAGCAGGGCGGGTCGGGGCACAGATACGCAGTATTTT. Translation gives CASRAGRGTDTQYF.

This clonotype has only a few counts. The CDR3 DNA is TGTGCCACCAGTGATTTGCAACCGGGCACAGATACGCAGTATTTT. Its translation is CATSDLQPGTDTQYF. The rearrangement links TRBV24-1 to TRBJ2-3, with D unclear. The CDR3 loop spans 15 amino acids. Deletions cut 0 bases from V and 1 base from J, with 7 bases between. Germline V gene data show CDR1 as KGHDR and CDR2 as SFDVKD.

This clonotype has a handful of counts. The CDR3 DNA reads as TGTGCCAGCAGCCGCCTCCGACCTGATGGGGGGCAGGTCACTGAAGCTTTCTTT. It codes for CASSRLRPDGGQVTEAFF. V usage is TRBV7-7 and J usage is TRBJ1-1, with D possibly TRBD1 on 6 matching bases. Germline assignment: CDR1 SSHAT and CDR2 FNYEAQ (reference sequence). Trimming left V 5 bases short and J 4 bases short, with 26 bases between. The CDR3 is 18 residues long.

To note about this clonotype: The germline gene is not matched at one end of the junction; a read error may be the cause. This chain uses TRBV6-1 with TRBJ2-5; 9 positions agree with TRBD1. Germline CDR1 and CDR2: MNHNS and SASEGT. The CDR3 covers 13 residues. CDR3 sequence reads: CVSSDRGKETQYF. Here the CDR3 DNA reads TGTGTCAGCAGTGACAGGGGGAAAGAGACCCAGTACTTC.

This clonotype was counted between two and nine times. A junction end diverges from the germline sequence, so it may reflect a read error. The V and J genes are TRBV15 and TRBJ2-7; D call uncertain. The germline gives CDR1 LNHNV, CDR2 YYDKDF (reference sequence). The CDR3 runs 9 residues. For the CDR3, the DNA is TGTGCCACCAGCTACTCCCGGTGCTTC. Translating it yields CATSYSRCF. The full variable domain, rest sourced from reference TRBV15 and TRBJ2-7, is DAMVIQNPRYQVTQFGKPVTLSCSQTLNHNVMYWYQQKSSQAPKLLFHYYDKDFNNEADTPDNFQSRRPNTSFCFLDIRSPGLGDTAMYLCATSYSRCFGPGTRLTVT.

In this sample, this clonotype turned up a few times. The chain joins TRBV4-2 to TRBJ2-3, with a tentative D call TRBD2 (6 bases). This CDR3 region has 15 residues. The germline CDR1 and CDR2 sequences are LGHNA and YNFKEQ. Between the trimmed V and J ends, which lost 4 bases and 0 bases, there was a span of 11 bases. CDR3 residues: CASSPSAGSTDTQYF. For the CDR3, the DNA is TGTGCCAGCAGCCCCTCGGCGGGGAGCACAGATACGCAGTATTTT.

The chain joins TRBV6-5 to TRBJ1-4; D ambiguous. Trimming cost V 0 bases and J 3 bases, with 5 bases left between them. Germline CDR1 MNHEY, CDR2 SVGAGI. This CDR3 has 14 residues. CDR3 sequence reads: CASSYSRPNEKLFF. The CDR3 DNA reads TGTGCCAGCAGTTACTCTCGACCTAATGAAAAACTGTTTTTT.

The table lists this clonotype with a few counts. V usage is TRBV7-2 and J usage is TRBJ2-5, with D possibly being TRBD2 (6 bases). Germline V gives CDR1 SGHTA, CDR2 FQGNSA. V was cut by 3 bases and J by 9 bases, with 8 bases left in between. The length of the CDR3 is 11 residues. The CDR3 DNA reads as TGTGCCAGCAGCTTCAGGGAGGCCCAGTACTTC. Residues: CASSFREAQYF. Together with reference TRBV7-2 and TRBJ2-5, the CDR3 gives the full variable domain: GAGVSQSPSNKVTEKGKDVELRCDPISGHTALYWYRQSLGQGLEFLIYFQGNSAPDKSGLPSDRFSAERTGGSVSTLTIQRTQQEDSAVYLCASSFREAQYFGPGTRLLVL.

The sample holds a few counts of this clonotype. The V gene is TRBV5-1, the J gene TRBJ2-5; D is undetermined. This CDR3 region has 12 residues. Trimming cost V 2 bases and J 4 bases, with 6 bases left between them. The germline V gene has CDR1 SGHRS and CDR2 YFSETQ. DNA of the CDR3: TGCGCCAGCAGCTTTGAATCAGAGACCCAGTACTTC. Its translation: CASSFESETQYF.

Many counts were recorded for this clonotype. The CDR3 loop reads CASSLRTGTDGYTF. In DNA form, the CDR3 reads TGTGCCAGCAGTTTAAGGACAGGGACGGACGGCTACACCTTC. This rearrangement joins TRBV12-3 or TRBV12-4 to TRBJ1-2; TRBD1 matches 8 bases. The CDR3 length is 14 residues. With 2 bases clipped from V and 8 bases from J, the junction kept 7 bases outside the gene matches.

This rearrangement joins TRBV6-2 or TRBV6-3 to TRBJ2-7; no reliable D call. With the DNA end fitting TRBJ2-5 better, the J assignment may be wrong. Germline CDR1 is MNHEY and CDR2 is SVGEGT. This CDR3 has 11 residues. In DNA, the CDR3 is TGTGCCAGCCTCAGAGCAGAGACCCAGTACTTC. Translation gives CASLRAETQYF.

This clonotype has more than one count but fewer than ten. The J gene is TRBJ2-5, the V gene TRBV6-5; TRBD1 is a possible D gene (5 bases). The DNA end favors TRBJ2-7, so the J call may be wrong. This CDR3 comprises 15 residues. Germline V CDR1 and CDR2: MNHEY, SVGAGI. CDR3 residues: CASKRYRQRNYEQYF. As DNA, the CDR3 is TGTGCCAGCAAGCGATATCGACAGAGAAACTACGAGCAGTACTTC.

The J gene is TRBJ2-5, the V gene TRBV9, with D perhaps TRBD2 (5 bases). Germline assignment: CDR1 SGDLS and CDR2 YYNGEE. This CDR3 comprises 13 residues. Trimming took off 3 bases at V and 2 bases at J, with 8 bases between the two ends. The CDR3 here is CASSASRQETQYF. CDR3 DNA sequence: TGTGCCAGCAGCGCTAGCAGACAAGAGACCCAGTACTTC.

V is TRBV6-1 and J is TRBJ1-4, with 8 bases identical to TRBD1. The germline gives CDR1 MNHNS, CDR2 SASEGT. After removal of 6 bases from V and 3 bases from J, the junction contained 6 bases not matched to a gene. The CDR3 spans 15 residues. In DNA, the CDR3 is TGTGCCAGCAGCCCTCGGGACAGGTCTAATGAAAAACTGTTTTTT. The encoded protein is CASSPRDRSNEKLFF.

This chain's CDR3 is CSARSRTNYGYTF. Here the CDR3 DNA reads TGCAGTGCTAGATCCAGAACTAACTATGGCTACACCTTC. This chain connects TRBV20-1 to TRBJ1-2; D gene uncertain. V dropped 2 bases and J dropped 0 bases, with 7 bases sitting between them. The CDR3 spans 13 residues. CDR1 DFQATT and CDR2 SNEGSKA come from the germline V gene (reference sequence).

This clonotype was observed a handful of times. The chain combines TRBV5-1 with TRBJ1-5; no firm D call. The CDR3 extends over 15 amino acids. Per germline, CDR1 SGHRS and CDR2 YFSETQ. Trimming stripped 1 base from V and 0 bases from J, with 8 bases between. The CDR3 is CASSLSGISNQPQHF. The DNA of the CDR3 is TGCGCCAGCAGCTTGTCTGGGATTAGCAATCAGCCCCAGCATTTT.

This clonotype was found a few times. The chain couples TRBV29-1 to TRBJ2-1, with D perhaps TRBD2 (6 bases). Deletions cut 3 bases from V and 0 bases from J, with 6 bases between. Per the germline V gene, CDR1 is SQVTM and CDR2 is ANQGSEA. The CDR3 has 13 residues. CDR3 in DNA: TGCAGCGTTGACGGGAGCTCCTACAATGAGCAGTTCTTC. Translating gives CSVDGSSYNEQFF.

The gene calls are TRBV6-6 and TRBJ2-5, with a tentative D call TRBD2 (6 bases). Germline lookup yields CDR1 MNHNY and CDR2 SVGAGI (reference sequence). The CDR3 sequence is 15 residues long. V lost 2 bases and J 5 bases, leaving 15 bases between the germline ends. The CDR3 DNA is TGTGCCAGCAGTTACGGAGGGACGGCGGACGAGACCCAGTACTTC. Its translation: CASSYGGTADETQYF.

This clonotype came up a few times. The chain recombines TRBV5-1 with TRBJ2-1; 7 bases map to TRBD1. Germline V lookup: CDR1 SGHRS, CDR2 YFSETQ. V was pared by 4 bases and J by 6 bases, with 7 bases of the junction left unmatched. This CDR3 has 14 residues. CDR3 bases: TGCGCCAGCAGCATACGACAGGGATCCAATGAGCAGTTCTTC. Protein: CASSIRQGSNEQFF.

This clonotype was detected once. This sequence joins TRBV14 and TRBJ2-3, with D tentatively TRBD1 (5 bases). V shed 1 base and J shed 1 base, with 15 bases lying between them. The CDR3 is 17 amino acids. Germline CDR1 SGHDN, CDR2 FVKESK. In DNA, the CDR3 is TGTGCCAGCAGCCAAGGGGCTGGGGCACTGGGCACAGATACGCAGTATTTT. Amino acid sequence: CASSQGAGALGTDTQYF.

The chain combines TRBV2 with TRBJ2-1; no firm D call. Germline CDR1 SNHLY, CDR2 FYNNEI. There are 10 residues in the CDR3. Trimming shortened V by 7 bases and J by 6 bases, and 4 bases separated the two germline ends. The CDR3 bases are TGTGCCAGCAACAGCAATGAGCAGTTCTTC. Its translation: CASNSNEQFF. Supplemented by reference TRBV2 and TRBJ2-1, the full variable domain reads EPEVTQTPSHQVTQMGQEVILRCVPISNHLYFYWYRQILGQKVEFLVSFYNNEISEKSEIFDDQFSVERPDGSNFTLKIRSTKLEDSAMYFCASNSNEQFFGPGTRLTVL.

This clonotype appeared a few times. The chain couples TRBV12-3 or TRBV12-4 to TRBJ2-2, with D perhaps matching TRBD1 (5 bases). The CDR3 is 15 residues long. The V and J ends lost 3 bases and 6 bases respectively, with 14 bases between them. CDR3 DNA sequence: TGTGCCAGCAGTTTCGGGCCCCAAGGGGCCGGGGAGCTGTTTTTT. Its translation: CASSFGPQGAGELFF.

A word on this clonotype: One end of the junction fails to match germline, which may point to a read error. The rearrangement joins TRBV6-6 to TRBJ2-3; D uncertain. This CDR3 comprises 14 residues. Germline V lookup: CDR1 MNHNY, CDR2 SVGAGI (reference sequence). CDR3 in amino acids: CASGYRAGTDTQYF. As DNA, the CDR3 is TGTGCCAGCGGTTACCGGGCTGGGACAGATACGCAGTATTTT.

This clonotype was counted a few times. At one boundary the junction diverges from the germline segment, which might be a read error. The genes are TRBV20-1 and TRBJ2-1; 8 nucleotides match TRBD2. The CDR3 has 13 amino acids. Germline V lookup: CDR1 DFQATT, CDR2 SNEGSKA (reference sequence). The CDR3 loop reads CRASGQGVNEQFF. CDR3 nucleotide sequence: TGCCGTGCTAGCGGGCAAGGGGTCAATGAGCAGTTCTTC.

This chain connects TRBV24-1 to TRBJ2-1; the match to TRBD2 covers 9 bases. The CDR3 contains 16 residues. V lost 4 bases, J lost 0 bases, and 3 bases stayed unmatched. Germline CDR1 and CDR2: KGHDR and SFDVKD. The CDR3 sequence is CATSEAAGGSYNEQFF. CDR3 coding DNA: TGTGCCACCAGTGAGGCAGCGGGAGGCTCCTACAATGAGCAGTTCTTC.

In this sample, this clonotype turned up a few times. This chain's CDR3 is CASSEAGFSAGYGYTF. CDR3 in DNA: TGTGCCAGCAGTGAAGCGGGGTTTTCCGCGGGCTATGGCTACACCTTC. The rearrangement joins TRBV6-1 to TRBJ1-2; D unresolved. Germline V gene sequence: CDR1 MNHNS, CDR2 SASEGT. There are 16 residues in the CDR3. The V and J ends lost 0 bases and 4 bases respectively, with 15 bases between them.

CDR3 in DNA: TGCAGTGCTAGAGAAGAGACTAGCTCAAAAAAGGGTGAGCAGTTCTTC. Encoded protein: CSAREETSSKKGEQFF. V is TRBV20-1 and J is TRBJ2-1, with TRBD2 identical over 7 bases. In germline, CDR1 is DFQATT, CDR2 SNEGSKA (reference sequence). CDR3 size: 16 residues. V shed 0 bases and J 9 bases; nucleotides not matched to a gene: 14.

Remarks on this clonotype: The CDR3 ends on some other residue instead of the conserved phenylalanine or tryptophan, so this is likely a read error. The CDR3 DNA reads as TGTGCCAGCAGACGTACTCTAGCGGGGGGGACCAATGAGCAGTTCCTC. As protein: CASRRTLAGGTNEQFL. The rearrangement joins TRBV12-3 or TRBV12-4 to TRBJ2-1; 12 bases match TRBD2. The junction had 9 bases not matched to a gene; V was cut back by 6 bases and J by 6 bases. This CDR3 spans 16 amino acids.

This clonotype was seen only a few times. The genes are TRBV29-1 and TRBJ2-1; TRBD1 matches 7 bases. The CDR3 covers 13 residues. The J segment lost 2 bases and the V segment lost 4 bases, leaving 2 bases of the junction unmatched. Germline V gene lookup returns CDR1 SQVTM and CDR2 ANQGSEA. In DNA form, the CDR3 reads TGCAGCGTTGGCGACAGGGCCTACAATGAGCAGTTCTTC. Translating gives CSVGDRAYNEQFF.

This clonotype has only a few counts. This chain connects TRBV25-1 to TRBJ2-7; D is unclear. The last part of the DNA fits TRBJ2-1 better; the J call may be wrong. This CDR3 is 13 amino acids long. Germline V gene lookup returns CDR1 MGHDK and CDR2 SYGVNS. DNA for the CDR3: TGTGCCAGCAGTTCGCCCAACCTAAATGAGCAGTTCTTC. This encodes CASSSPNLNEQFF.

This clonotype was counted a single time. V gene TRBV30 combines with J gene TRBJ2-3; the D is unclear. Germline values: CDR1 GTSNPN, CDR2 SVGIG (reference sequence). V was clipped by 6 bases and J by 2 bases, with 9 bases between them. The CDR3 length is 12 residues. CDR3 bases: TGTGCCTGTTCCAGGACCACAGATACGCAGTATTTT. Protein sequence: CACSRTTDTQYF.